This T cell receptor beta chain was obtained from a study of breast tumors, draining lymph nodes, adjacent tissues. General study findings and limits: Findings are consistent with lymph node origin and intratumoral expansion of most tumor T cells. That most tumor T cells come from lymph nodes remained unproven. Tumor and nontumor repertoires were significantly more similar in luminal-like than in basal-like breast cancer.

Trimming took off 6 bases at V and 6 bases at J, with 9 bases between the two ends. Germline-derived CDR1 and CDR2 are MDHEN and SYDVKM. The CDR3 is made up of 12 amino acids. TCRdb itself ran the multiplex PCR reads through MiXCR, one entry per CDR3 protein. The table has 150,000 to 200,000 distinct CDR3 sequences, roughly 35% seen once. Samples came from axillary lymph nodes draining the breast cancer. This clonotype was counted many times. What it binds is not known. The rearrangement links TRBV28 to TRBJ1-3; D is uncertain. This receptor was obtained from a female donor with breast cancer. Some clones in this sample may be carry-over from other donors' samples. Material: axillary lymph node tissue. The CDR3 DNA sequence: TGTGCCAGCAGAGGAGGAGTAAACACCATATATTTT. Amino acid sequence: CASRGGVNTIYF.